Below are 8 T cell receptor beta chains sequenced from a single sample in a study of T cell responses to AZD1222 COVID-19 vaccine. TCRdb's table, derived via immunoSEQ multiplex PCR, lists solely in-frame clones and lacks some. The table lists over 85,000 clones, approximately 89% of them singletons. The sample in question was peripheral blood, obtained 28 days after the second AZD1222 dose. The source of these receptors is an adult who received the AZD1222 COVID-19 vaccine.

J is TRBJ2-5 and V is TRBV7-9, with D possibly being TRBD1 or TRBD2 (5 bases each). Germline assignment: CDR1 SEHNR and CDR2 FQNEAQ (reference sequence). The CDR3 is 15 amino acids. Trimming shortened V by 5 bases and J by 2 bases, and 15 bases separated the two germline ends. CDR3 nucleotides: TGTGCCAGCAGCCGCCGGGACGTAACACAAGAGACCCAGTACTTC. This sequence encodes CASSRRDVTQETQYF.

V and J are TRBV4-1 and TRBJ2-7; D remains unclear. Germline loops: CDR1 MGHRA, CDR2 YSYEKL. V lost 2 bases and J 4 bases, leaving 12 bases between the germline ends. The CDR3 runs to 14 residues. The CDR3, as DNA: TGCGCCAGCAGCCAATCGGTCGGTGGTTACGAGCAGTACTTC. Its protein is CASSQSVGGYEQYF.

This clone was found a few times. CDR3 in amino acids: CASSDEGGTNEQFF. CDR3 nucleotide sequence: TGTGCCAGCAGTGACGAGGGGGGGACCAATGAGCAGTTCTTC. The chain combines TRBV6-4 with TRBJ2-1, with D possibly TRBD2 on 7 matching bases. The CDR3 is 14 amino acids. Trimming left V 2 bases short and J 6 bases short, with 11 bases between. Germline CDR1 is MRHNA and CDR2 is SNTAGT.

The chain is built from TRBV11-2 and TRBJ2-5; TRBD2 is a possible D gene (7 bases). Germline V lookup: CDR1 SGHAT, CDR2 FQNNGV. The CDR3 contains 17 residues. Trimming removed 5 bases from V and 4 bases from J, with 23 bases in between. The CDR3: CASSDDNSLGGRETQYF. Written as DNA, the CDR3 is TGTGCCAGCAGCGATGATAACTCACTCGGGGGGCGAGAGACCCAGTACTTC.

The chain carries TRBV18 and TRBJ2-1; 9 bases map to TRBD1. The germline gives CDR1 KGHSH, CDR2 LQKENI. CDR3 length: 16 amino acids. The trim removed 3 bases at V and 1 base at J, leaving 4 bases unmatched. The CDR3 sequence is CASSPLQGASYNEQFF. CDR3 sequence (DNA): TGTGCCAGCTCACCCCTACAGGGGGCGTCCTACAATGAGCAGTTCTTC.

This clone has just a few counts. Germline is not matched at one junction end, which may reflect a read error. V is TRBV27 and J is TRBJ2-1; a weak D match, TRBD2 (5 bases). The CDR3 is 16 residues long. In germline, CDR1 is MNHEY, CDR2 SMNVEV (reference sequence). The CDR3 DNA follows: TGTGCCAGCAGGGCCATCCCCCCGGACTCCAACAATGAGCAGTTCTTC. As protein: CASRAIPPDSNNEQFF.

The chain has TRBV5-5 and TRBJ1-1; TRBD1 aligns across 8 bases. The length of the CDR3 is 13 residues. Trimming cost V 3 bases and J 6 bases; bases outside gene matches: 4. CDR1 and CDR2 (germline): SGHKS, YYEKEE (reference sequence). CDR3 DNA: TGTGCCAGCAGCTATGGGACAGGTCCTGAAGCTTTCTTT. It encodes CASSYGTGPEAFF. The whole variable domain, filled in from reference TRBV5-5 and TRBJ1-1, reads DAGVTQSPTHLIKTRGQQVTLRCSPISGHKSVSWYQQVLGQGPQFIFQYYEKEERGRGNFPDRFSARQFPNYSSELNVNALLLGDSALYLCASSYGTGPEAFFGQGTRLTVV.

The gene calls are TRBV6-1 and TRBJ1-1, with a weak D call TRBD1 (6 bases). Trimming cost V 4 bases and J 1 base, with 16 bases left between them. This CDR3 comprises 16 residues. Germline V gives CDR1 MNHNS, CDR2 SASEGT. The CDR3 bases are TGTGCCAGCAGTGCTTGGCCTCGGGACAAGAACACTGAAGCTTTCTTT. Protein sequence: CASSAWPRDKNTEAFF.